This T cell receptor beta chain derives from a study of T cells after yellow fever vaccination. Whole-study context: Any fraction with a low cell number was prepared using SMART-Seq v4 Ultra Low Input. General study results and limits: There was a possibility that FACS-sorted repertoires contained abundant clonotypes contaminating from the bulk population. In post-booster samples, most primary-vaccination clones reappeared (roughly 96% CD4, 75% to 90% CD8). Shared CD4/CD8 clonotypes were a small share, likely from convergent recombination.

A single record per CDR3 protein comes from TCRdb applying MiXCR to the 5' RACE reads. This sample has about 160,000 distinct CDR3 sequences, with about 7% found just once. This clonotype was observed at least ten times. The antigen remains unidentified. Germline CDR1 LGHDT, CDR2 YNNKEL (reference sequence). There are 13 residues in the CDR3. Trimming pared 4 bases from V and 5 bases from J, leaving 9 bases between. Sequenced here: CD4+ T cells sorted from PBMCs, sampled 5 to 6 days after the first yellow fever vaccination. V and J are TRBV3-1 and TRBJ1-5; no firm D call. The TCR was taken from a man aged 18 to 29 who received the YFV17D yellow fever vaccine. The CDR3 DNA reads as TGTGCCAGCAGCCCCCCTGGGGATCAGCCCCAGCATTTT. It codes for CASSPPGDQPQHF. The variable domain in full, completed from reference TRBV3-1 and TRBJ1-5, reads DTAVSQTPKYLVTQMGNDKSIKCEQNLGHDTMYWYKQDSKKFLKIMFSYNNKELIINETVPNRFSPKSPDKAHLNLHINSLELGDSAVYFCASSPPGDQPQHFGDGTRLSIL.